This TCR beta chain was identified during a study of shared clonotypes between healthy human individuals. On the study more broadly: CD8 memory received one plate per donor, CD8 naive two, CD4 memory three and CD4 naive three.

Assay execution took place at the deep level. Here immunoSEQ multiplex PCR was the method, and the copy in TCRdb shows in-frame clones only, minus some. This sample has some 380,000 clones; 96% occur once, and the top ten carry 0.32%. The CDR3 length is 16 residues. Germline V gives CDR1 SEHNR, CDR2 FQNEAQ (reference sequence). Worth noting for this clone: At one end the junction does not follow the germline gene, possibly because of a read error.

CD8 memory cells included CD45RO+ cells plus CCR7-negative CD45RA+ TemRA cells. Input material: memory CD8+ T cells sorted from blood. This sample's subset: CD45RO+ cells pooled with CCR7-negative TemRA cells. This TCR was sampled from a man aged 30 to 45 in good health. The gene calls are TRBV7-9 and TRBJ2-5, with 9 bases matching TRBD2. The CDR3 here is CTSSLWVLAGRETQYF. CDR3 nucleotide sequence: TGTACCAGCAGCTTATGGGTGCTAGCGGGAAGAGAGACCCAGTACTTC.